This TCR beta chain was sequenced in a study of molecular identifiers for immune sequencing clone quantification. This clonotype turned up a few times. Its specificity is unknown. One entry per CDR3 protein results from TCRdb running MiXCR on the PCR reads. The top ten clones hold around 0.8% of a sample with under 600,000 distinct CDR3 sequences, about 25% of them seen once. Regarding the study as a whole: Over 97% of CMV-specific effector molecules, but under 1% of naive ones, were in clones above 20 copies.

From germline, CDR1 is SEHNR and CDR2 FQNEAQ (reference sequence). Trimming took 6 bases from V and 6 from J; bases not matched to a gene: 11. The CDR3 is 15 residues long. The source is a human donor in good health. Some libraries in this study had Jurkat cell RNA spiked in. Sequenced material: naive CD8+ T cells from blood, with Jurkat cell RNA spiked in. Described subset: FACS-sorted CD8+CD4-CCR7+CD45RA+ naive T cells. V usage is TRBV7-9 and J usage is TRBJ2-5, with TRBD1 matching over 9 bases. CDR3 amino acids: CASSSLPGQGKTQYF. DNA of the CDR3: TGTGCCAGCAGTTCTTTGCCGGGACAGGGAAAGACCCAGTACTTC.